Reported below is one T cell receptor beta chain. Its antigen is as yet unknown. This sample was included in a study of T cell responses to AZD1222 COVID-19 vaccine. Assay: immunoSEQ multiplex PCR; the TCRdb copy retains only in-frame clones and omits some. The sample has 75,000 to 100,000 clones, about nine tenths seen once. The V gene's germline CDR1 is SGDLS and CDR2 YYNGEE. The CDR3 has 16 residues. V was clipped by 2 bases and J by 0 bases; unmatched bases: 5. Overall study results and limits: Clonal diversity was possibly underestimated; the donors were predominantly white British and more often female. Per reports, nearly half of all spike-specific TCRs target regions that are unmutated in variants.

The chain joins TRBV9 to TRBJ2-1, with TRBD2 matching over 7 bases. The TCR comes from an adult in good health. Material: peripheral blood, obtained on day 0 of AZD1222 vaccination. The CDR3 nucleotides are TGTGCCAGCAGCGTTAGCGGGCCTAGCTCCTACAATGAGCAGTTCTTC. Amino acid sequence: CASSVSGPSSYNEQFF. Combining the CDR3 with reference TRBV9 and TRBJ2-1 gives the whole variable domain DSGVTQTPKHLITATGQRVTLRCSPRSGDLSVYWYQQSLDQGLQFLIQYYNGEERAKGNILERFSAQQFPDLHSELNLSSLELGDSALYFCASSVSGPSSYNEQFFGPGTRLTVL.